This TCR beta chain is drawn from a study of tumor-infiltrating lymphocytes in primary liver carcinoma. Of note for this clonotype: Its target is unknown.

This CDR3 region has 15 residues. Losses at the gene ends were 11 bases for V and 8 bases for J; bases not matched to a gene: 21. Germline CDR1 reads SGHAT; CDR2 reads FQNNGV. Between 20 and 30 mg of unsorted bulk tissue served as the source from which RNA and DNA were co-extracted. Surgical resection was the treatment these patients received for primary liver carcinoma. Chronic HBV infection, which was untreated, was present in the patients. Regarding the study as a whole: Whereas tumor region pairs overlapped more, tumor-adjacent and tumor-blood pairs overlapped less.

A primer in the constant region served to generate TCR beta cDNA from approximately 460 ng of total RNA. Libraries covering TCR beta were generated through three nested multiplex PCR rounds (using a slightly modified ARM-PCR). Researchers ran the first two PCR rounds for roughly 11 cycles each with TRBV1-TRBV30 forward primers and a C-beta reverse primer. TCRdb passed the multiplex PCR reads through MiXCR, listing each CDR3 protein once. Here the sample spans 95,000 to 150,000 distinct CDR3 sequences, 60% to 75% being singletons. The source material was liver tumor tissue from sampling region 3. Noted subset: tumor region T3, left-lateral pole. The receptor was derived from a woman aged 60 to 75 with primary liver carcinoma and hepatitis B virus infection. J is TRBJ2-7 and V is TRBV11-2, with 7 positions matching TRBD1. The CDR3 spells CAGGSHLGQIYKQYF. The CDR3 DNA follows: TGTGCCGGCGGCTCTCACCTGGGACAGATTTACAAGCAGTACTTC.